The rows below give T cell receptor beta chains drawn from one sample of a study of identifying expanded T cells in peripheral blood. Libraries were prepared by immunoSEQ multiplex PCR; TCRdb keeps only in-frame clonotypes and omits some of them. The table shows about 100,000 clones, with 88% occurring only once. The sequenced material came from blood. The receptors shown here come from a person aged 18 to 70 in good health. Both conserved end residues are part of each CDR3. The order of the fields is CDR3 protein, CDR3 DNA, D gene, J gene, clone size, V gene. D genes are given only for firm matches. A clone size is listed for some rows: how often the clone was seen (once, few, many), or a class if it is expanded.

CDR3 protein: CASSQTGRPYEQYF
CDR3 DNA: TGTGCCAGCAGCCAGACAGGGAGGCCCTACGAGCAGTACTTC
D gene: -
J gene: TRBJ2-7
clone size: -
V gene: TRBV11-3

CDR3 protein: CAISESRDSIIAFF
CDR3 DNA: TGTGCCATCAGTGAGTCAAGGGACAGCATCATAGCTTTCTTT
D gene: TRBD1
J gene: TRBJ1-1
clone size: -
V gene: TRBV10-3

CDR3 protein: CASSPRSSGNTIYF
CDR3 DNA: TGTGCCAGCAGTCCCCGATCCTCTGGAAACACCATATATTTT
D gene: -
J gene: TRBJ1-3
clone size: -
V gene: TRBV25-1

CDR3 protein: CSVAREGGMGEAFF
CDR3 DNA: TGCAGCGTTGCCAGGGAAGGTGGGATGGGTGAAGCTTTCTTT
D gene: -
J gene: TRBJ1-1
clone size: -
V gene: TRBV29-1

CDR3 protein: CASSSQRDTDTQYF
CDR3 DNA: TGTGCCAGCAGCTCCCAGCGTGACACAGATACGCAGTATTTT
D gene: -
J gene: TRBJ2-3
clone size: -
V gene: TRBV7-2

CDR3 protein: CSVELAGEGNEQFF
CDR3 DNA: TGCAGCGTTGAATTAGCGGGAGAGGGGAATGAGCAGTTCTTC
D gene: TRBD2
J gene: TRBJ2-1
clone size: -
V gene: TRBV29-1

CDR3 protein: CASSFTGTTGELFF
CDR3 DNA: TGTGCCAGCAGTTTCACCGGGACCACCGGGGAGCTGTTTTTT
D gene: -
J gene: TRBJ2-2
clone size: once
V gene: TRBV6-5

CDR3 protein: CASSQDQGFSTDTQYF
CDR3 DNA: TGCGCCAGCAGCCAAGATCAGGGCTTTTCCACAGATACGCAGTATTTT
D gene: -
J gene: TRBJ2-3
clone size: -
V gene: TRBV4-1

CDR3 protein: CASRERTGRGANVLTF
CDR3 DNA: TGTGCCAGCAGGGAACGGACAGGTCGTGGGGCCAACGTCCTGACTTTC
D gene: TRBD1
J gene: TRBJ2-6
clone size: -
V gene: TRBV6-1

CDR3 protein: CAWSPDNGTPQHF
CDR3 DNA: TGTGCCTGGAGTCCGGACAACGGGACGCCCCAGCATTTT
D gene: -
J gene: TRBJ1-5
clone size: -
V gene: TRBV30

CDR3 protein: CASSLDHLGTYEQYF
CDR3 DNA: TGTGCCAGCAGCCTGGACCACCTCGGGACCTACGAGCAGTACTTC
D gene: -
J gene: TRBJ2-7
clone size: -
V gene: TRBV27

CDR3 protein: CASSYSWGNTEAFF
CDR3 DNA: TGTGCCAGCAGTTACTCCTGGGGGAACACTGAAGCTTTCTTT
D gene: -
J gene: TRBJ1-1
clone size: -
V gene: TRBV6-5

CDR3 protein: CASRTPGHDTDTQYF
CDR3 DNA: TGTGCCAGCAGGACCCCGGGACACGACACAGATACGCAGTATTTT
D gene: -
J gene: TRBJ2-3
clone size: -
V gene: TRBV7-2

CDR3 protein: CASSLFFADSGNTIYF
CDR3 DNA: TGTGCCAGCAGCTTATTTTTCGCCGACTCTGGAAACACCATATATTTT
D gene: -
J gene: TRBJ1-3
clone size: -
V gene: TRBV11-2

CDR3 protein: CASSMVGRKTEAFF
CDR3 DNA: TGTGCCAGTAGTATGGTAGGGAGAAAGACTGAAGCTTTCTTT
D gene: -
J gene: TRBJ1-1
clone size: -
V gene: TRBV19

CDR3 protein: CASTLGGGPYEQYF
CDR3 DNA: TGCGCCAGCACCCTAGGGGGGGGACCCTACGAGCAGTACTTC
D gene: -
J gene: TRBJ2-7
clone size: -
V gene: TRBV5-1

CDR3 protein: CASSLALNGLAGGDEQFF
CDR3 DNA: TGTGCCAGCAGCTTGGCCCTAAACGGACTAGCGGGAGGGGATGAGCAGTTCTTC
D gene: TRBD2
J gene: TRBJ2-1
clone size: -
V gene: TRBV5-8

CDR3 protein: CASSLARSSNTEAFF
CDR3 DNA: TGCGCCAGCAGCTTGGCCAGAAGTTCGAACACTGAAGCTTTCTTT
D gene: -
J gene: TRBJ1-1
clone size: -
V gene: TRBV5-1

CDR3 protein: CASSPYAGVYEQYF
CDR3 DNA: TGTGCCAGCAGCCCCTACGCCGGGGTCTACGAGCAGTACTTC
D gene: -
J gene: TRBJ2-7
clone size: -
V gene: TRBV11-2

CDR3 protein: CASSLINPGRYSNQPQHF
CDR3 DNA: TGTGCCAGCAGCTTAATTAACCCCGGCCGGTATAGCAATCAGCCCCAGCATTTT
D gene: -
J gene: TRBJ1-5
clone size: once
V gene: TRBV7-4

CDR3 protein: CASSTSPTRYNEQFF
CDR3 DNA: TGCGCCAGCAGCACGAGCCCGACTAGATACAATGAGCAGTTCTTC
D gene: -
J gene: TRBJ2-1
clone size: few
V gene: TRBV5-1

CDR3 protein: CATRWTVGGSNQPQHF
CDR3 DNA: TGTGCCACCAGGTGGACTGTAGGGGGTAGCAATCAGCCCCAGCATTTT
D gene: -
J gene: TRBJ1-5
clone size: -
V gene: TRBV15

CDR3 protein: CASSFGDRAFDTQYF
CDR3 DNA: TGTGCCAGCAGCTTCGGGGACAGGGCGTTCGATACGCAGTATTTT
D gene: TRBD1
J gene: TRBJ2-3
clone size: -
V gene: TRBV7-6

CDR3 protein: CASSWHPGLAGEGEQFF
CDR3 DNA: TGTGCCAGCAGCTGGCACCCGGGACTAGCGGGGGAGGGTGAGCAGTTCTTC
D gene: TRBD2
J gene: TRBJ2-1
clone size: -
V gene: TRBV5-5

CDR3 protein: CASSVGILSYNEQFF
CDR3 DNA: TGTGCCAGCAGCGTAGGTATACTGTCCTACAATGAGCAGTTCTTC
D gene: -
J gene: TRBJ2-1
clone size: -
V gene: TRBV9

CDR3 protein: CAISEVGTGDLAFF
CDR3 DNA: TGTGCCATCAGTGAGGTAGGGACAGGGGATTTGGCTTTCTTT
D gene: TRBD1
J gene: TRBJ1-1
clone size: -
V gene: TRBV10-3

CDR3 protein: CASTLGLSSYNEQFF
CDR3 DNA: TGCGCCAGTACCTTAGGCCTAAGCTCCTACAATGAGCAGTTCTTC
D gene: -
J gene: TRBJ2-1
clone size: few
V gene: TRBV5-1

CDR3 protein: CASSLTGEGETQYF
CDR3 DNA: TGCGCCAGCAGCCTGACAGGGGAGGGAGAGACCCAGTACTTC
D gene: -
J gene: TRBJ2-5
clone size: -
V gene: TRBV5-1